Presented here are 17 T cell receptor beta chains from one specimen sequenced in a study of blood T cell repertoires in COVID-19. Here immunoSEQ multiplex PCR was the method, and the copy in TCRdb shows in-frame clones only, minus some. The sample includes about 190,000 clones, 70% to 90% seen only once; the top ten take 5.1%. The sequenced material came from peripheral blood. These receptors all stem from a woman in her 70s with active or convalescent COVID-19.

This rearrangement joins TRBV5-1 to TRBJ2-7; tentative D call: TRBD2 (6 bases). The CDR3 is made up of 13 amino acids. The germline gives CDR1 SGHRS, CDR2 YFSETQ. The V end was cut by 4 bases, the J end by 1 base, with 9 bases between. CDR3 nucleotides: TGCGCCAGCAGCCCGGACTATTCCTACGAGCAGTACTTC. Its protein product is CASSPDYSYEQYF.

The chain uses TRBV4-1 and TRBJ1-2, with TRBD1 matching over 8 bases. There are 17 residues in the CDR3. Germline CDR1 MGHRA, CDR2 YSYEKL. V lost 1 base, J lost 7 bases, and 14 bases stayed unmatched. CDR3 bases: TGCGCCAGCAGCCAAGGACGATCCAGGGGGCTGTCGGGTGGCTACACCTTC. This gives the protein CASSQGRSRGLSGGYTF.

This chain joins TRBV6-8 and TRBJ2-3; 11 bases are a match to TRBD2. With V trimmed by 10 bases and J by 3 bases, 33 bases remained unmatched. CDR3 length equals 23 residues. Germline CDR1 reads MNHGY; CDR2 reads SAAAGT. Here the CDR3 reads CANGEGTGPPGTSGKGWTDTQYF. In nucleotides, the CDR3 is TGTGCCAACGGAGAAGGGACAGGCCCTCCTGGGACTAGCGGAAAAGGTTGGACAGATACGCAGTATTTT.

V usage is TRBV11-2 and J usage is TRBJ1-2; 8 positions match TRBD1. Germline-derived CDR1 and CDR2 are SGHAT and FQNNGV. J was trimmed by 7 bases and V by 5 bases; bases with no gene match: 6. The CDR3 is made up of 13 amino acids. The CDR3 reads CASSPGGRGGYTF. CDR3 DNA sequence: TGTGCCAGCAGCCCAGGGGGCAGGGGTGGCTACACCTTC.

This chain uses TRBV7-2 with TRBJ1-4; 9 bases are a match to TRBD1. The length of the CDR3 is 16 residues. The germline V gene encodes CDR1 SGHTA and CDR2 FQGNSA. The V and J ends lost 5 bases and 2 bases, in that order; junction bases with no gene match: 6. DNA for the CDR3: TGTGCCAGCAGCAGACAGGGGGGGACCACTAATGAAAAACTGTTTTTT. Translating gives CASSRQGGTTNEKLFF. Combining the CDR3 with reference TRBV7-2 and TRBJ1-4 gives the whole variable domain GAGVSQSPSNKVTEKGKDVELRCDPISGHTALYWYRQSLGQGLEFLIYFQGNSAPDKSGLPSDRFSAERTGGSVSTLTIQRTQQEDSAVYLCASSRQGGTTNEKLFFGSGTQLSVL.

This sequence joins TRBV7-9 and TRBJ1-3; 7 bases align to TRBD1. The CDR3 is 15 amino acids. Trimming at V came to 3 bases and at J to 3 bases, leaving 5 bases not matched to a gene. Germline V lookup: CDR1 SEHNR, CDR2 FQNEAQ (reference sequence). The CDR3 spells CASSFWTGGGNTIYF. CDR3 DNA sequence: TGTGCCAGCAGCTTCTGGACAGGTGGTGGAAACACCATATATTTT. Drawing the rest from reference TRBV7-9 and TRBJ1-3, the complete variable domain is DTGVSQNPRHKITKRGQNVTFRCDPISEHNRLYWYRQTLGQGPEFLTYFQNEAQLEKSRLLSDRFSAERPKGSFSTLEIQRTEQGDSAMYLCASSFWTGGGNTIYFGEGSWLTVV.

The V call is TRBV29-1, the J call TRBJ2-1; 8 bases line up with TRBD2. Per germline, CDR1 SQVTM and CDR2 ANQGSEA. V was pared by 2 bases and J by 5 bases, with 5 bases of the junction left unmatched. This CDR3 region has 14 residues. The CDR3 loop is CSVETGGPHNEQFF. In nucleotides, the CDR3 is TGCAGCGTTGAAACGGGAGGGCCCCACAATGAGCAGTTCTTC.

This sequence joins TRBV7-6 and TRBJ2-5, with 12 bases aligning to TRBD2. In germline, CDR1 is SGHVS, CDR2 FNYEAQ. The CDR3 has 17 residues. V gave up 3 bases and J gave up 5 bases; unmatched junction bases: 10. The CDR3 region is CASSFRTSGNPRETQYF. The CDR3 bases are TGTGCCAGCAGCTTTCGGACTAGCGGGAACCCCCGGGAGACCCAGTACTTC.

This chain uses TRBV4-2 with TRBJ1-1; a possible D gene is TRBD1 (5 bases). This CDR3 is built from 14 residues. Between the trimmed V and J ends, which lost 7 bases and 6 bases, there was a span of 18 bases. Looked up from germline, CDR1 is LGHNA and CDR2 is YNFKEQ. The DNA of the CDR3 is TGTGCCAGCAACTCCGCGGGGGTACTCGCTGAAGCTTTCTTT. Its protein is CASNSAGVLAEAFF.

This sequence joins TRBV5-6 and TRBJ2-2; 9 bases map to TRBD1. Looked up from germline, CDR1 is SGHDT and CDR2 is YYEEEE. Trimming removed 3 bases from V and 5 bases from J; junction bases left unmatched: 5. The CDR3 sequence is 15 residues long. The CDR3 bases are TGTGCCAGCAGCTATCCCGGGACAGGGACCGGGGAGCTGTTTTTT. This codes for CASSYPGTGTGELFF.

The genes are TRBV27 and TRBJ2-1, with 9 bases fitting TRBD2. The junction had 4 bases not matched to a gene; V was cut back by 1 base and J by 0 bases. Germline loops: CDR1 MNHEY, CDR2 SMNVEV (reference sequence). There are 17 residues in the CDR3. CDR3 protein: CASSLYPSGNSYNEQFF. DNA for the CDR3: TGTGCCAGCAGTTTATACCCTAGCGGGAACTCCTACAATGAGCAGTTCTTC.

The V call is TRBV6-5, the J call TRBJ1-2; a weak D match, TRBD1 (6 bases). V lost 5 bases and J 2 bases, leaving 6 bases between the germline ends. Germline CDR1 reads MNHEY; CDR2 reads SVGAGI. This CDR3 is 12 amino acids long. The CDR3 sequence: CASSQGNYGYTF. CDR3 nucleotide sequence: TGTGCCAGCAGTCAGGGGAACTATGGCTACACCTTC.

The chain combines TRBV18 with TRBJ2-3; 7 nucleotides align to TRBD1. The ends lost 3 bases at V and 3 bases at J; junction bases unmatched: 0. This CDR3 region has 13 residues. Germline CDR1 KGHSH, CDR2 LQKENI. Here the CDR3 DNA reads TGTGCCAGCTCACCGGGACAGACAGATACGCAGTATTTT. It translates to CASSPGQTDTQYF.

Worth noting for this clone: One end of the junction fails to match germline, which may point to a read error. This chain uses TRBV13 with TRBJ2-7; D may be TRBD1 (7 bases). The germline CDR1 and CDR2 sequences are PRHDT and FYEKMQ (reference sequence). CDR3 size: 16 residues. The CDR3 is CASSLGGGVLGDEQYF. CDR3 nucleotide sequence: TGTGCCAGCAGCCTAGGAGGGGGCGTTTTAGGGGACGAGCAGTACTTC.

This clone was seen a few times. This chain's CDR3 is CASSAPGQIHEQYF. The CDR3 region has the DNA TGTGCCAGCAGTGCTCCGGGACAGATACACGAGCAGTACTTC. J is TRBJ2-7 and V is TRBV25-1, with TRBD1 matching 7 bases. The CDR3 sequence is 14 residues long. Unmatched junction bases numbered 8, after V lost 4 bases and J lost 5 bases. The germline V gene has CDR1 MGHDK and CDR2 SYGVNS.

The chain is built from TRBV29-1 and TRBJ2-1; tentative D call: TRBD2 (6 bases). CDR3 length equals 14 residues. Trimming removed 1 base at V and 6 bases at J, with 13 bases between. From germline, CDR1 is SQVTM and CDR2 ANQGSEA. The CDR3, as DNA: TGCAGCGTTGAAGCGGGAGCGTGGGCCAATGAGCAGTTCTTC. It encodes CSVEAGAWANEQFF.

The V call is TRBV7-8, the J call TRBJ2-7, with D possibly TRBD2 on 6 matching bases. From germline, CDR1 is SGHVS and CDR2 FQNEAQ. V lost 5 bases, J lost 6 bases, and 20 bases lay in between. CDR3 length equals 15 residues. In DNA, the CDR3 is TGTGCCAGCAGCCGGGGACTGGGTAGATCGATCGAGCAGTACTTC. Protein sequence: CASSRGLGRSIEQYF.